The next 23 T cell receptor beta chains were all read from a single sample in a study of beta chain features in type 1 diabetes. TCRB transcripts that were expressed got sequenced, as all of the isolated RNA had been reverse transcribed. The table came from immunoSEQ multiplex PCR; TCRdb's copy has only in-frame clones and leaves some out. Among about 140,000 clones listed, about an eighth were seen once. Antigens for these TCRs are unknown. Study results and caveats: People with Type 1 diabetes carried modestly yet significantly shorter TCRB CDR3s in all four CD4+ subsets.

The specimen was central memory CD4+ T cells from blood. Every receptor here comes from a young man with type 1 diabetes.

The V gene is TRBV29-1, the J gene TRBJ1-2, with D uncertain. V was shortened by 3 bases and J by 8 bases, with 4 bases between the two germline ends. The length of the CDR3 is 9 residues. Germline assignment: CDR1 SQVTM and CDR2 ANQGSEA. CDR3 coding DNA: TGCAGCGTTGAGGTGGGCTACACCTTC. This gives the protein CSVEVGYTF.

The sample holds a few counts of this clone. The V call is TRBV19, the J call TRBJ2-7; D unclear. The CDR3 length is 14 residues. Germline V gives CDR1 LNHDA, CDR2 SQIVND (reference sequence). With 4 bases removed from V and 0 bases from J, the gap between germline ends came to 10 bases. The CDR3 region is CASSTGPTSYEQYF. The CDR3 DNA is TGTGCCAGTAGTACAGGACCCACCTCCTACGAGCAGTACTTC.

The chain's CDR3 is CASSPGTGRETQYF. CDR3 DNA: TGCGCCAGCAGCCCAGGGACAGGGCGGGAGACCCAGTACTTC. The chain joins TRBV5-1 to TRBJ2-5; 9 bases are shared with TRBD1. From germline, CDR1 is SGHRS and CDR2 YFSETQ. The CDR3 loop spans 14 amino acids. Trimming cost V 4 bases and J 5 bases; bases outside gene matches: 6.

This clone was found a few times. An end of the junction does not agree with germline; a read error may underlie this. The gene calls are TRBV7-9 and TRBJ1-1; D is unclear. Germline loops: CDR1 SEHNR, CDR2 FQNEAQ (reference sequence). CDR3 length: 13 residues. The CDR3 nucleotides are TGTGCCAGCAGCTTAGTTGGTGGAACTGGAGCTTTCTTT. Encoded protein: CASSLVGGTGAFF.

CDR3 residues: CASSLMWGNNEQFF. CDR3 in DNA: TGTGCCAGCAGCTTAATGTGGGGTAACAATGAGCAGTTCTTC. The rearrangement joins TRBV11-3 to TRBJ2-1; D unclear. Germline CDR1 reads SGHNT; CDR2 reads YENEEA. V was pared by 2 bases and J by 5 bases, with 10 bases between. The CDR3 has 14 residues. Complete variable domain (other parts from reference TRBV11-3 and TRBJ2-1): EAGVVQSPRYKIIEKKQPVAFWCNPISGHNTLYWYLQNLGQGPELLIRYENEEAVDDSQLPKDRFSAERLKGVDSTLKIQPAELGDSAVYLCASSLMWGNNEQFFGPGTRLTVL.

There are a few counts of this clone. The V and J genes are TRBV30 and TRBJ2-1, with TRBD2 matching over 8 bases. J gave up 8 bases and V 4 bases, and 7 bases lay outside the gene matches. Germline assignment: CDR1 GTSNPN and CDR2 SVGIG (reference sequence). The CDR3 spans 13 residues. CDR3 in amino acids: CAWKRGAGDEQFF. For the CDR3, the DNA is TGTGCCTGGAAGAGGGGAGCGGGGGATGAGCAGTTCTTC.

The chain is built from TRBV7-9 and TRBJ1-1; 10 nucleotides line up with TRBD1. CDR1 SEHNR and CDR2 FQNEAQ come from the germline V gene (reference sequence). This CDR3 spans 13 amino acids. J lost 5 bases, V lost 4 bases, and 1 base had no gene match. The CDR3 protein is CASSWTGGTEAFF. CDR3 coding DNA: TGTGCCAGCAGCTGGACAGGGGGAACTGAAGCTTTCTTT. The full variable domain, completed using reference TRBV7-9 and TRBJ1-1, is DTGVSQNPRHKITKRGQNVTFRCDPISEHNRLYWYRQTLGQGPEFLTYFQNEAQLEKSRLLSDRFSAERPKGSFSTLEIQRTEQGDSAMYLCASSWTGGTEAFFGQGTRLTVV.

The chain has TRBV6-1 and TRBJ1-5; D is unresolved. The V gene's germline CDR1 is MNHNS and CDR2 SASEGT. With 8 bases removed from V and 0 bases from J, the gap between germline ends came to 8 bases. The CDR3 spans 13 residues. The CDR3 DNA reads TGTGCCAGCCGCCGGAATAGCAATCAGCCCCAGCATTTT. This translates into CASRRNSNQPQHF.

This rearrangement joins TRBV5-1 to TRBJ1-1; D not certain. The CDR3 extends over 15 amino acids. The ends were cut back, 0 bases at V and 1 base at J, with 10 bases in the middle. The germline gives CDR1 SGHRS, CDR2 YFSETQ. The CDR3 spells CASSLDVQRNTEAFF. CDR3 DNA sequence: TGCGCCAGCAGCTTGGATGTGCAGCGGAACACTGAAGCTTTCTTT.

This clone was found a few times. The V call is TRBV9, the J call TRBJ1-6; D gene uncertain. CDR3 length: 14 residues. From germline, CDR1 is SGDLS and CDR2 YYNGEE. Trimming removed 0 bases from V and 7 bases from J, with 8 bases in between. CDR3: CASSVGFSNSPLHF. CDR3 bases: TGTGCCAGCAGCGTAGGGTTCTCGAATTCACCCCTCCACTTT.

V and J are TRBV6-5 and TRBJ1-5; 7 nucleotides line up with TRBD1. The CDR3 covers 13 residues. Germline V gene data show CDR1 as MNHEY and CDR2 as SVGAGI. Trimming removed 5 bases from V and 6 bases from J; junction bases left unmatched: 4. DNA for the CDR3: TGTGCCAGCAGTCCGGACAGGCTTCAGCCCCAGCATTTT. Amino acid sequence: CASSPDRLQPQHF.

The V call is TRBV18, the J call TRBJ1-6, with D perhaps TRBD1 (5 bases). Germline V gene sequence: CDR1 KGHSH, CDR2 LQKENI. V was shortened by 2 bases and J by 14 bases, with 25 bases between the two germline ends. The CDR3 extends over 17 amino acids. The chain's CDR3 is CASSPTCDSAGYCTLHF. For the CDR3, the DNA is TGTGCCAGCTCACCAACCTGTGATTCTGCAGGGTACTGTACCCTCCACTTT.

This clone was counted only a few times. The chain joins TRBV19 to TRBJ1-3; D is ambiguous. The germline V gene has CDR1 LNHDA and CDR2 SQIVND (reference sequence). This CDR3 has 13 residues. Between the trimmed V and J ends, which lost 8 bases and 0 bases, there was a span of 8 bases. The CDR3 region has the DNA TGTGCCAGTTCCGCCAACTCTGGAAACACCATATATTTT. Translation: CASSANSGNTIYF.

The chain uses TRBV2 and TRBJ2-1; 7 bases agree with TRBD1. With V trimmed by 7 bases and J by 10 bases, 7 bases remained unmatched. This CDR3 is built from 12 residues. The germline gives CDR1 SNHLY, CDR2 FYNNEI. The CDR3 bases are TGTGCCAGCACCCCTAGGGGGCGAGAGCAGTTCTTC. This encodes CASTPRGREQFF. Full variable domain (remainder filled in from reference TRBV2 and TRBJ2-1): EPEVTQTPSHQVTQMGQEVILRCVPISNHLYFYWYRQILGQKVEFLVSFYNNEISEKSEIFDDQFSVERPDGSNFTLKIRSTKLEDSAMYFCASTPRGREQFFGPGTRLTVL.

This clone has more than one count but fewer than ten. In nucleotides, the CDR3 is TGTGCCAGCAGCTTGAGGGGGGAACTGGCATACAATGAGCAGTTCTTC. This translates into CASSLRGELAYNEQFF. This rearrangement joins TRBV5-5 to TRBJ2-1; D assignment may be TRBD1 or TRBD2 (6 bases each). V gave up 1 base and J gave up 4 bases, with 15 bases separating them. Germline-derived CDR1 and CDR2 are SGHKS and YYEKEE (reference sequence). The CDR3 has 16 amino acids.

This clone was observed a few times. The chain employs TRBV2 and TRBJ2-3; a weak D match, TRBD1 (6 bases). In germline, CDR1 is SNHLY, CDR2 FYNNEI. The CDR3 runs 14 residues. V dropped 5 bases and J dropped 0 bases, with 9 bases sitting between them. The CDR3 spells CASSLDSSTDTQYF. The CDR3 coding sequence is TGTGCCAGCAGTTTGGACAGCAGCACAGATACGCAGTATTTT.

This clone was counted between two and nine times. The V gene is TRBV7-2, the J gene TRBJ1-3; no clear D gene. Trimming took off 7 bases at V and 0 bases at J, with 13 bases between the two ends. CDR3 length: 15 residues. The germline V gene has CDR1 SGHTA and CDR2 FQGNSA. CDR3 residues: CASTPYSLSGNTIYF. The CDR3 nucleotides are TGTGCCAGCACCCCTTACAGTCTCTCTGGAAACACCATATATTTT.

This clone showed up just a few times. The chain carries TRBV18 and TRBJ2-7; possible D gene TRBD1, 7 bases. Germline assignment: CDR1 KGHSH and CDR2 LQKENI. V was cut by 3 bases and J by 0 bases, with 12 bases left in between. The length of the CDR3 is 15 residues. CDR3 region: CASSPYRGLSYEQYF. CDR3 bases: TGTGCCAGCTCACCTTACAGGGGACTCTCCTACGAGCAGTACTTC.

V gene TRBV30 combines with J gene TRBJ2-3; TRBD1 aligns across 8 bases. The ends lost 3 bases at V and 5 bases at J; junction bases unmatched: 7. Germline values: CDR1 GTSNPN, CDR2 SVGIG (reference sequence). The CDR3 length is 14 residues. CDR3 DNA sequence: TGTGCCTGGAGGCGGACAGGGATGGGAGATACGCAGTATTTT. Protein sequence: CAWRRTGMGDTQYF.

The V gene is TRBV30, the J gene TRBJ1-1; tentative D call: TRBD1 (5 bases). This CDR3 has 12 amino acids. Trimming cost V 5 bases and J 6 bases, with 13 bases left between them. Per germline, CDR1 GTSNPN and CDR2 SVGIG (reference sequence). CDR3 nucleotide sequence: TGTGCCTGGTCCATTAGAGGGGCTGAAGCTTTCTTT. Amino acids: CAWSIRGAEAFF.

As for this clone: A much larger clone differs by one base, so this may be a read error. Here the CDR3 DNA reads TGTGCCTGGAGTGTATACCGAGATAACTATGGCTACACCTTC. Translation gives CAWSVYRDNYGYTF. V usage is TRBV30 and J usage is TRBJ1-2; D not resolved. V was pared by 0 bases and J by 1 base, with 9 bases between. The CDR3 contains 14 residues. Per the germline V gene, CDR1 is GTSNPN and CDR2 is SVGIG (reference sequence).

This chain joins TRBV14 and TRBJ1-3; D not certain. Deletions cut 8 bases from V and 0 bases from J, with 5 bases between. Germline V lookup: CDR1 SGHDN, CDR2 FVKESK. This CDR3 region has 12 residues. CDR3 bases: TGTGCCAGCGGGCACTCTGGAAACACCATATATTTT. Translating gives CASGHSGNTIYF. Together with reference TRBV14 and TRBJ1-3, the CDR3 gives the full variable domain: EAGVTQFPSHSVIEKGQTVTLRCDPISGHDNLYWYRRVMGKEIKFLLHFVKESKQDESGMPNNRFLAERTGGTYSTLKVQPAELEDSGVYFCASGHSGNTIYFGEGSWLTVV.

This clone has just a few counts. The rearrangement links TRBV7-8 to TRBJ2-3, with 11 bases matching TRBD2. The CDR3 consists of 15 residues. The V gene end was trimmed by 1 base and the J gene end by 4 bases; junction bases not matched to a gene: 1. The V gene's germline CDR1 is SGHVS and CDR2 FQNEAQ. CDR3: CASSLGSGGADTQYF. In nucleotides, the CDR3 is TGTGCCAGCAGCTTAGGTAGCGGGGGGGCAGATACGCAGTATTTT.